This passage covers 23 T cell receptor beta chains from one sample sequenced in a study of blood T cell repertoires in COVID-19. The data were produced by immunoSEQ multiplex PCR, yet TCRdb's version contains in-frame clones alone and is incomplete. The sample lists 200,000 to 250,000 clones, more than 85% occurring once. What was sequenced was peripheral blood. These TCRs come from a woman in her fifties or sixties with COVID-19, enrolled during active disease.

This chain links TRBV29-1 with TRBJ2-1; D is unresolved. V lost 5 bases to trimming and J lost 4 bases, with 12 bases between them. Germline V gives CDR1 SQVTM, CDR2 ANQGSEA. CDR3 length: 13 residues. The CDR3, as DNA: TGCAGCGTTCCTCGCGGTTGGTACAATGAGCAGTTCTTC. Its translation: CSVPRGWYNEQFF.

The CDR3 region is CASSMEDGGWYEQYF. The CDR3 DNA reads TGTGCCAGTAGTATGGAAGACGGGGGTTGGTACGAGCAGTACTTC. The chain uses TRBV19 and TRBJ2-7; weak D call: TRBD2 (6 bases). The CDR3 length is 15 residues. The germline CDR1 and CDR2 sequences are LNHDA and SQIVND (reference sequence). Trimming took off 3 bases at V and 4 bases at J, with 16 bases between the two ends.

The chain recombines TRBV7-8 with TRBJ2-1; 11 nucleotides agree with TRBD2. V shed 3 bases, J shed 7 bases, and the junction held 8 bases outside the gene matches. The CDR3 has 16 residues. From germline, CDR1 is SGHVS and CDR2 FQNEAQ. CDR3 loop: CASSFRLAGLQNEQFF. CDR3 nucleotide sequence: TGTGCCAGCAGCTTCAGACTAGCGGGGCTCCAGAATGAGCAGTTCTTC.

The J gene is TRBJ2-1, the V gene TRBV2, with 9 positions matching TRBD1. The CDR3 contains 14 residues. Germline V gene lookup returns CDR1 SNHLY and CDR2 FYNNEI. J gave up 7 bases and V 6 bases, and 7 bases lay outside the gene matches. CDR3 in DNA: TGTGCCAGCAGGATCCCGGGACAGGGAAATGAGCAGTTCTTC. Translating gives CASRIPGQGNEQFF.

The CDR3 reads CASSRTGNTGELFF. DNA of the CDR3: TGTGCCAGCTCCCGGACAGGAAACACCGGGGAGCTGTTTTTT. V usage is TRBV25-1 and J usage is TRBJ2-2, with 7 bases matching TRBD1. Germline V gene lookup returns CDR1 MGHDK and CDR2 SYGVNS. V lost 8 bases and J lost 2; bases outside the gene matches: 5. The CDR3 runs to 14 residues. Full variable domain (outside the CDR3, taken from reference TRBV25-1 and TRBJ2-2): EADIYQTPRYLVIGTGKKITLECSQTMGHDKMYWYQQDPGMELHLIHYSYGVNSTEKGDLSSESTVSRIRTEHFPLTLESARPSHTSQYLCASSRTGNTGELFFGEGSRLTVL.

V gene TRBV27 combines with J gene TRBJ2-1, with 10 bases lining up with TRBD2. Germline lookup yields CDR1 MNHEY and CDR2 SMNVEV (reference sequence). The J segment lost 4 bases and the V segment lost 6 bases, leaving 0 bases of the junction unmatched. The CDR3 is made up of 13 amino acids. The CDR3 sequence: CASRLAGYNEQFF. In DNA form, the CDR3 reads TGTGCCAGCAGACTAGCGGGGTACAATGAGCAGTTCTTC.

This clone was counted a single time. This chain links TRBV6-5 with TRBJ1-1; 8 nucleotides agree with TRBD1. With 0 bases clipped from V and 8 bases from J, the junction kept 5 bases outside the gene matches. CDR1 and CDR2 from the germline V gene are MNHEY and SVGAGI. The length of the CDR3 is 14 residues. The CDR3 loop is CASSYSTGEVEAFF. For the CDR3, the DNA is TGTGCCAGCAGTTACTCGACAGGGGAAGTCGAAGCTTTCTTT.

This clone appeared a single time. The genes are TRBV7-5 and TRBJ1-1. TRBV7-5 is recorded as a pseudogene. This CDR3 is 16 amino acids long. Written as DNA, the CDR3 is TGTGCCAGAAGCTTCCCGGAGGGGGAGGGGGGCACTGAAGCTTTCTTT. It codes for CARSFPEGEGGTEAFF.

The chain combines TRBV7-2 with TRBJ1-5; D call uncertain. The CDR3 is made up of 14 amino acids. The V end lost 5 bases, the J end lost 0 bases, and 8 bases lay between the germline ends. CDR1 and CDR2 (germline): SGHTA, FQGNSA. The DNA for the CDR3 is TGTGCCAGCAGCCAACTTAATAGCAATCAGCCCCAGCATTTT. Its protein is CASSQLNSNQPQHF.

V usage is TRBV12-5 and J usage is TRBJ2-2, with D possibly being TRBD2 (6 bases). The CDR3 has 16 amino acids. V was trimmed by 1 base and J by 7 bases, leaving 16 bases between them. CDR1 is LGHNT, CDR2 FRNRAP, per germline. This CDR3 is CASGLAGTLPGGELFF. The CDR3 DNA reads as TGTGCTAGTGGTTTGGCCGGGACTCTCCCTGGCGGGGAGCTGTTTTTT.

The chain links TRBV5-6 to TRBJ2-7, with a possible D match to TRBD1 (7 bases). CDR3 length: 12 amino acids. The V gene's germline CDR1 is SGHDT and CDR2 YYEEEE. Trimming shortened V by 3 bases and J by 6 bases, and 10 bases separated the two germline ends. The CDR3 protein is CASSSQGGEQYF. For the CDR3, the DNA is TGTGCCAGCAGCTCGCAGGGGGGCGAGCAGTACTTC.

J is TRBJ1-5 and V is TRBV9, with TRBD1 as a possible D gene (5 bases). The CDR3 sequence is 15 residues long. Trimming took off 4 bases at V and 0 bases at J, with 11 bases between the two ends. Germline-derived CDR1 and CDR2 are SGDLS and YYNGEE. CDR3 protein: CASSPDSYSNQPQHF. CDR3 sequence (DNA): TGTGCCAGCAGCCCTGACAGCTATAGCAATCAGCCCCAGCATTTT.

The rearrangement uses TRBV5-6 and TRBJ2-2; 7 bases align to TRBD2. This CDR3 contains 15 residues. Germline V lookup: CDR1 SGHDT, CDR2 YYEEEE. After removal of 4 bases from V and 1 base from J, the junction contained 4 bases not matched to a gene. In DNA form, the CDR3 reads TGTGCCAGCAGCCCTAGCGGTAAGAACACCGGGGAGCTGTTTTTT. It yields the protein CASSPSGKNTGELFF.

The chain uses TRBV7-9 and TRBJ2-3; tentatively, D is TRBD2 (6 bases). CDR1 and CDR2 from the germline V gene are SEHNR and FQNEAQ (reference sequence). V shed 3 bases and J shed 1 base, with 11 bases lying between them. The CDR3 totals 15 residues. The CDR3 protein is CASSFVADGTDTQYF. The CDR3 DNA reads TGTGCCAGCAGCTTTGTAGCGGATGGCACAGATACGCAGTATTTT.

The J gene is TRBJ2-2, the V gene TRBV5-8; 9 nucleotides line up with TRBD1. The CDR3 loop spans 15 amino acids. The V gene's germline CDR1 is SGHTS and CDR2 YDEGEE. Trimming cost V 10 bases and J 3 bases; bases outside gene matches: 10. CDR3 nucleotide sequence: TGTGCCGGTACAACAGGGGGCTTTCACACCGGGGAGCTGTTTTTT. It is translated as CAGTTGGFHTGELFF. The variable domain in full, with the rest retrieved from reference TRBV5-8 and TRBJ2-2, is EAGVTQSPTHLIKTRGQQATLRCSPISGHTSVYWYQQALGLGLQFLLWYDEGEERNRGNFPPRFSGRQFPNYSSELNVNALELEDSALYLCAGTTGGFHTGELFFGEGSRLTVL.

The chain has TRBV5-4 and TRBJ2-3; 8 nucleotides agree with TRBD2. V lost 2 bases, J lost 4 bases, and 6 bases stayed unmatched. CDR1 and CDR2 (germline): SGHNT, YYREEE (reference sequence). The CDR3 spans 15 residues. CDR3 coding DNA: TGTGCCAGCAGCTTATTCGGGGGGGCCCCAGATACGCAGTATTTT. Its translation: CASSLFGGAPDTQYF.

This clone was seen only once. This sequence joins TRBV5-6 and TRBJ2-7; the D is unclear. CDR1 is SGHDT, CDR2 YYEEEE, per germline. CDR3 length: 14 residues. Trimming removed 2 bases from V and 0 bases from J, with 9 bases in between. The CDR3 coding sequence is TGTGCCAGCAGCTTAACCTATAACTCCTACGAGCAGTACTTC. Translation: CASSLTYNSYEQYF.

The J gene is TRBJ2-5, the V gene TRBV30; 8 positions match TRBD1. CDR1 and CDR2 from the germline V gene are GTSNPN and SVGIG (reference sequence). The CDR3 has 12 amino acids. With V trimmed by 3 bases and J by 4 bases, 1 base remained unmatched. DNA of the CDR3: TGTGCCTGGAGAGGACAGGGAGAGACCCAGTACTTC. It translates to CAWRGQGETQYF.

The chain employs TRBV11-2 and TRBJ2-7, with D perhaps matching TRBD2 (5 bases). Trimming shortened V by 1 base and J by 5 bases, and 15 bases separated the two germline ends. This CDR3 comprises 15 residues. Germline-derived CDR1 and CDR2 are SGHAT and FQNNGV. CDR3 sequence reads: CASSLAPPGSNEQYF. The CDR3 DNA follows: TGTGCCAGCAGCTTAGCCCCGCCGGGGAGCAACGAGCAGTACTTC. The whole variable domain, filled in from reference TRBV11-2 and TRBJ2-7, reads EAGVAQSPRYKIIEKRQSVAFWCNPISGHATLYWYQQILGQGPKLLIQFQNNGVVDDSQLPKDRFSAERLKGVDSTLKIQPAKLEDSAVYLCASSLAPPGSNEQYFGPGTRLTVT.

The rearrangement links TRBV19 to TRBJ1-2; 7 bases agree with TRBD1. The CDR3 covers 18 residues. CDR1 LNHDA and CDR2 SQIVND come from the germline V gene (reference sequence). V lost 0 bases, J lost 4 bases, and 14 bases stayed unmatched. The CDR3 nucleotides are TGTGCCAGTAGTATAGATGTCACTCTCCGGGACAGTTTCTATGGCTACACCTTC. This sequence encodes CASSIDVTLRDSFYGYTF.

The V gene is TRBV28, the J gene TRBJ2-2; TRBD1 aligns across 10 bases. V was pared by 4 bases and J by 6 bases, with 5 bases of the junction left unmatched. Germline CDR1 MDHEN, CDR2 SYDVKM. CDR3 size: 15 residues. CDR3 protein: CASSSPGQGSGELFF. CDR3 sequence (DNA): TGTGCCAGCAGTTCCCCGGGACAGGGGTCCGGGGAGCTGTTTTTT.

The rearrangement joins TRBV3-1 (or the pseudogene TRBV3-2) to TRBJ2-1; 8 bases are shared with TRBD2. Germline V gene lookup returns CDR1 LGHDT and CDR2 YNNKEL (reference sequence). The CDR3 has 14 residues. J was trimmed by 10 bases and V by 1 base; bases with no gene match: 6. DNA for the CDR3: TGTGCCAGCAGCCAAGTTGGACTAGCATCGGAGCAGTTCTTC. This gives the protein CASSQVGLASEQFF.

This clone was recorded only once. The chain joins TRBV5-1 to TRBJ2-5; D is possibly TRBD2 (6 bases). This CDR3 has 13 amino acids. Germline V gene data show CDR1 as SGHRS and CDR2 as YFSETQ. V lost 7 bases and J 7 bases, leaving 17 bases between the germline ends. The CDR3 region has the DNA TGCGCCAGCGGTACGGGGGTCGGAGGGACCCAGTACTTC. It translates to CASGTGVGGTQYF.